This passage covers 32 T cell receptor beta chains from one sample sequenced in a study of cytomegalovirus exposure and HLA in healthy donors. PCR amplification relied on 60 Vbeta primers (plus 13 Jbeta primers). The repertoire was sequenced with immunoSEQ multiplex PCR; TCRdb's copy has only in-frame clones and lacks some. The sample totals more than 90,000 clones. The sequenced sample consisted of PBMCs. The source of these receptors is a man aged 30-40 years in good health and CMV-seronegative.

CDR3 region: CASSYRDTEQYF. CDR3 in DNA: TGTGCCAGCAGTTACCGGGATACCGAGCAGTACTTC. The rearrangement links TRBV6-6 to TRBJ2-7, with a tentative D call TRBD2 (5 bases). Trimming stripped 2 bases from V and 6 bases from J, with 8 bases between. CDR3 length: 12 amino acids. Germline V CDR1 and CDR2: MNHNY, SVGAGI (reference sequence).

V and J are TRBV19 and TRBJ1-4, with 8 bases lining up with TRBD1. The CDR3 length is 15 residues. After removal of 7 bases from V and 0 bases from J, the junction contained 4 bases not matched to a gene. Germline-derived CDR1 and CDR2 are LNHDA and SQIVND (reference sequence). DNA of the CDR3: TGTGCCAGTATCCCGACAGGGGCAACTAATGAAAAACTGTTTTTT. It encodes CASIPTGATNEKLFF.

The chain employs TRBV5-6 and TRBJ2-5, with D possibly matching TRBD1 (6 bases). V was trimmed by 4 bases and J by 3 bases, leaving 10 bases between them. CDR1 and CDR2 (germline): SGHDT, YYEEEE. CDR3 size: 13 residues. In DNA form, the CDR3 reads TGTGCCAGCAGCCCGGACAGCGAAGAGACCCAGTACTTC. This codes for CASSPDSEETQYF.

The DNA of the CDR3 is TGTGCCAGCACTCGGATCGACAGTGGGGGCCGAATGGGCTACACCTTC. Translation: CASTRIDSGGRMGYTF. The genes are TRBV28 and TRBJ1-2, with D possibly matching TRBD1 (6 bases). V lost 7 bases, J lost 8 bases, and 26 bases lay in between. CDR1 is MDHEN, CDR2 SYDVKM, per germline. The CDR3 has 16 amino acids.

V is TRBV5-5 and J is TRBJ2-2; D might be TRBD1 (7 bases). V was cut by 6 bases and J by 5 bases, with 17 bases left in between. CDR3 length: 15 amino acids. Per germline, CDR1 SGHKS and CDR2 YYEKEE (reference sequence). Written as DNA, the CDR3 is TGTGCCAGCAATCATGACAGGGCGGGGACCGGGGAGCTGTTTTTT. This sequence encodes CASNHDRAGTGELFF.

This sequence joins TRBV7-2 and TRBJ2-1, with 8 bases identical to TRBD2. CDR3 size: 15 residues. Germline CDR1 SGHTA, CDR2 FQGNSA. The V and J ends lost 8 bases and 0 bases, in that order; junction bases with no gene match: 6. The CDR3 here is CASAPGGSSYNEQFF. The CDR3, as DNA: TGTGCCAGCGCCCCGGGGGGGAGCTCCTACAATGAGCAGTTCTTC.

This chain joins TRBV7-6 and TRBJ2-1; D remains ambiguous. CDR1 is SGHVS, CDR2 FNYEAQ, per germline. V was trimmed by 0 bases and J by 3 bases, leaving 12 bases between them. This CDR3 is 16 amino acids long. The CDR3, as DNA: TGTGCCAGCAGCTTAGCCCCCAGCAGCGACTACAATGAGCAGTTCTTC. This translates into CASSLAPSSDYNEQFF.

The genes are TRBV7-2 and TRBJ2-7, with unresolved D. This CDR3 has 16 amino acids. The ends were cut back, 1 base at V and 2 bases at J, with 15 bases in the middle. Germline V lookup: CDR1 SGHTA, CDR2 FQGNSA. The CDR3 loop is CASSLVATNVPYEQYF. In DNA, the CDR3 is TGTGCCAGCAGCTTAGTCGCGACAAACGTCCCCTACGAGCAGTACTTC.

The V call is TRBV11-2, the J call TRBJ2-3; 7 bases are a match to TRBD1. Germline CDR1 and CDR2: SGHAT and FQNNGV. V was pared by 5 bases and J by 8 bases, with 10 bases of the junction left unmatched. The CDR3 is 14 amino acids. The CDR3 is CASSVEGGRGTQYF. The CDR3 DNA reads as TGTGCCAGCAGCGTGGAAGGGGGCCGGGGTACGCAGTATTTT.

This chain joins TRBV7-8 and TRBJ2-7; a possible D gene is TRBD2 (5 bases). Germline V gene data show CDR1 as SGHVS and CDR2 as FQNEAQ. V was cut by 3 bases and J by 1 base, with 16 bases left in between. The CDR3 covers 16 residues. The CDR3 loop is CASSLLGRDGSYEQYF. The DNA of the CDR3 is TGTGCCAGCAGCTTGCTCGGCCGGGATGGGTCCTACGAGCAGTACTTC.

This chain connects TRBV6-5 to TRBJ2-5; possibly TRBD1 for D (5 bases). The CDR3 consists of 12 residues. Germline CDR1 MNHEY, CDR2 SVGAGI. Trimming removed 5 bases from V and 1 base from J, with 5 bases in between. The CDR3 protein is CASSDSQETQYF. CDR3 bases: TGTGCCAGCAGTGACAGCCAAGAGACCCAGTACTTC.

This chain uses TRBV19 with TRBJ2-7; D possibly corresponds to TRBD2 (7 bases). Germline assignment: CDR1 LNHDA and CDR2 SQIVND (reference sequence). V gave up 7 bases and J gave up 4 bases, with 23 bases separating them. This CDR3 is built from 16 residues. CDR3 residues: CASTPSGGQREYEQYF. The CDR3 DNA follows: TGTGCCAGTACCCCCTCGGGGGGCCAAAGGGAGTACGAGCAGTACTTC. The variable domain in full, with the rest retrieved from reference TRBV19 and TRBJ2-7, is DGGITQSPKYLFRKEGQNVTLSCEQNLNHDAMYWYRQDPGQGLRLIYYSQIVNDFQKGDIAEGYSVSREKKESFPLTVTSAQKNPTAFYLCASTPSGGQREYEQYFGPGTRLTVT.

The CDR3 sequence is CAWSADRGRNQPQHF. CDR3 in DNA: TGTGCCTGGAGTGCGGACAGGGGGCGCAATCAGCCCCAGCATTTT. This chain uses TRBV30 with TRBJ1-5; 11 positions agree with TRBD1. Germline CDR1 reads GTSNPN; CDR2 reads SVGIG (reference sequence). CDR3 size: 15 residues. After removal of 1 base from V and 2 bases from J, the junction contained 1 base not matched to a gene.

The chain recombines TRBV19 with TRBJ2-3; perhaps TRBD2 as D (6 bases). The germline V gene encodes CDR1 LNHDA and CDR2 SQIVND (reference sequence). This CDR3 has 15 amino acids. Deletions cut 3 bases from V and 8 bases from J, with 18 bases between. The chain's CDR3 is CASSINGGDYGTQYF. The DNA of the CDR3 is TGTGCCAGTAGTATTAACGGGGGAGATTATGGTACGCAGTATTTT.

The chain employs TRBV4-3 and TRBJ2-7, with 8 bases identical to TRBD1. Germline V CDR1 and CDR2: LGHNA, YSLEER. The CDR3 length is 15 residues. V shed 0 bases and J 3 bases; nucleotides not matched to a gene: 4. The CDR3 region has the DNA TGCGCCAGCAGCCAAGATAAAACAGGGGGCTACGAGCAGTACTTC. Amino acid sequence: CASSQDKTGGYEQYF.

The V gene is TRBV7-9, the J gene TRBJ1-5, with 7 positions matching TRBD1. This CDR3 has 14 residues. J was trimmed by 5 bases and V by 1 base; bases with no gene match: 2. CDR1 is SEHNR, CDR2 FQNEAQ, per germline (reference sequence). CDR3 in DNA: TGTGCCAGCAGCTTAGGGACAGGTTATCAGCCCCAGCATTTT. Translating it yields CASSLGTGYQPQHF.

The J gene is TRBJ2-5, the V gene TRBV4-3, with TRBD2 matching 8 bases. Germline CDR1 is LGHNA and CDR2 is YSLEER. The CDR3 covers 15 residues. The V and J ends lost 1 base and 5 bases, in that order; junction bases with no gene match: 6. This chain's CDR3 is CASSQARGGRETQYF. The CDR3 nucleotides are TGCGCCAGCAGCCAAGCACGGGGGGGCCGTGAGACCCAGTACTTC.

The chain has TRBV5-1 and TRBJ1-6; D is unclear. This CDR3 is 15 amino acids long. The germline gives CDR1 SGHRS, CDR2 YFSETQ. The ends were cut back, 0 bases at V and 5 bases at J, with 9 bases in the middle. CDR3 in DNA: TGCGCCAGCAGCTTGGCCGTAGCGGATAATTCACCCCTCCACTTT. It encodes CASSLAVADNSPLHF.

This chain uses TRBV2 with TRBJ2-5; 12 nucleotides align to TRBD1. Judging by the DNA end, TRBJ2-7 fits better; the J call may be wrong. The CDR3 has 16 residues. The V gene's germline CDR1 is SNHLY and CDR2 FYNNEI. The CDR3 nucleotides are TGTGCCAGCACCGGAAGCCGGGACAGGGGGCTCTACGAGCAGTACTTC. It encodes CASTGSRDRGLYEQYF.

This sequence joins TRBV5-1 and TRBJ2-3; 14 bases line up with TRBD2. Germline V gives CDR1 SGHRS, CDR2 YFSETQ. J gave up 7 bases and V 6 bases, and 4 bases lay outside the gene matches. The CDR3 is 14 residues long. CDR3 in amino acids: CASTTSGGANTQYF. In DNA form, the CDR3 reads TGCGCCAGCACGACTAGCGGGGGGGCGAATACGCAGTATTTT.

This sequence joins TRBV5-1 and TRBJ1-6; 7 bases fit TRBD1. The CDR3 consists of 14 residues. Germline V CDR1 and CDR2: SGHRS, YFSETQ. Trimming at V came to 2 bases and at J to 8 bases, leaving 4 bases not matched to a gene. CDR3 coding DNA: TGCGCCAGCAGCTTTCAGGGGGAGGATTCACCCCTCCACTTT. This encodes CASSFQGEDSPLHF.

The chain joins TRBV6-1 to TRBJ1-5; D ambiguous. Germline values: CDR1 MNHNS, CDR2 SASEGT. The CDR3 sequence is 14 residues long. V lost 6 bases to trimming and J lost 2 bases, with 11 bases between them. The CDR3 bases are TGTGCCAGCAGAGTGACACCTCGCAATCAGCCCCAGCATTTT. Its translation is CASRVTPRNQPQHF.

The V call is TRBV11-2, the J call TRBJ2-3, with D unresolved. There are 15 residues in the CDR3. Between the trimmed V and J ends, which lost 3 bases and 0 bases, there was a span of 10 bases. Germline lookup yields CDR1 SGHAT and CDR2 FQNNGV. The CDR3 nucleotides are TGTGCCAGCAGCTTTTGGGCTGGTAGCACAGATACGCAGTATTTT. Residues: CASSFWAGSTDTQYF.

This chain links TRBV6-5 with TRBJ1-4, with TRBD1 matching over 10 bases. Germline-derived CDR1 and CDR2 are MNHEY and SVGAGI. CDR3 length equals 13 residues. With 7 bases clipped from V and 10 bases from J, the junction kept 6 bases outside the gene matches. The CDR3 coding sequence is TGTGCCAGCAACCCGGGACAGGGGAGAAAACTGTTTTTT. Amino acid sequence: CASNPGQGRKLFF.

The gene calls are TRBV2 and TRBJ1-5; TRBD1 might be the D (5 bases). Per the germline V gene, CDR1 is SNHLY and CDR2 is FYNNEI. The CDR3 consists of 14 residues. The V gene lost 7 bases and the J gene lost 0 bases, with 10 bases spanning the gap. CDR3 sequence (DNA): TGTGCCAGCACACTGGACAATAGCAATCAGCCCCAGCATTTT. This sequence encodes CASTLDNSNQPQHF.

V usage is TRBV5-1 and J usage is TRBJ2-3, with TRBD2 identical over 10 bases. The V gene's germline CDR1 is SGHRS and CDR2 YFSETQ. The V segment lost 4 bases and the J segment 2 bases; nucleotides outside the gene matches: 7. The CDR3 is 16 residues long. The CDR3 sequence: CASSPFSGGLTDTQYF. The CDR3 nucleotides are TGCGCCAGCAGCCCTTTTAGCGGGGGGCTCACAGATACGCAGTATTTT.

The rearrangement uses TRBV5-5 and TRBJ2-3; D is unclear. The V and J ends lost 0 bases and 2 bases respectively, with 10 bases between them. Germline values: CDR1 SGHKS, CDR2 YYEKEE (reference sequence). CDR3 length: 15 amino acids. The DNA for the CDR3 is TGTGCCAGCAGCTTGGCCTGGCAATTCACAGATACGCAGTATTTT. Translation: CASSLAWQFTDTQYF.

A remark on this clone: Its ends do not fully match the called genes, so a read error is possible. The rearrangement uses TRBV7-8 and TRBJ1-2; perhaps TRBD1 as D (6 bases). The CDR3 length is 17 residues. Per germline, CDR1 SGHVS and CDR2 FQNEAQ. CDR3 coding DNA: TGTGCCAGCAGGTTAGGGGGGTGGGACTCTCCTAACTATGGCTACACCTTC. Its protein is CASRLGGWDSPNYGYTF.

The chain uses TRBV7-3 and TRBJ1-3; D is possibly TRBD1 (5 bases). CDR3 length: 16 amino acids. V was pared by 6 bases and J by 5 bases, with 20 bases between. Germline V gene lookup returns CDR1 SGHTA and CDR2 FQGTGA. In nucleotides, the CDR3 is TGTGCCAGCAGTCCCCCGGGCGGGGACCGGCGAAACACCATATATTTT. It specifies CASSPPGGDRRNTIYF.

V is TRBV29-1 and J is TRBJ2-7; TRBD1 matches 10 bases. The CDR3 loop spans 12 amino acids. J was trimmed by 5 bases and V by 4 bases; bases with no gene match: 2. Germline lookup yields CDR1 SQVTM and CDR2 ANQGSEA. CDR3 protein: CSVGQGADEQYF. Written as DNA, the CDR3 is TGCAGCGTTGGACAGGGGGCGGACGAGCAGTACTTC.

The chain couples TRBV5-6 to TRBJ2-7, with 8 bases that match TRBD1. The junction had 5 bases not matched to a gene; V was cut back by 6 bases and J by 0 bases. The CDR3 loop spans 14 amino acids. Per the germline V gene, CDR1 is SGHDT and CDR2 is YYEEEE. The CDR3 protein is CASTRQGSSYEQYF. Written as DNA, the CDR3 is TGTGCCAGCACTAGACAGGGGAGCTCCTACGAGCAGTACTTC.

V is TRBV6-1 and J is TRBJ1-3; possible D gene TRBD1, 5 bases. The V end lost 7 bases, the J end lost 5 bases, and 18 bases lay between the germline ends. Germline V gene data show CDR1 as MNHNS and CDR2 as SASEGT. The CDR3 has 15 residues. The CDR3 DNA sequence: TGTGCCAGCACTGAGGGGAGGAACCCCCGAAACACCATATATTTT. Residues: CASTEGRNPRNTIYF.